This TCR beta chain is from a study of blood T cell repertoires in COVID-19. Study in general: Samples came from the United States, Italy and Spain, spanning acute and convalescent COVID-19.

Authors' data handling: Researchers report that nucleated cell counts were estimated from reference gene primer amplification. TCRdb's copy holds only in-frame clones and misses some; the assay was immunoSEQ multiplex PCR. The DNA gave D and trimming, while V, J and clone size come from that table. Of 150,000 to 200,000 clones in the sample, roughly 81% were seen once. CDR1 is SNHLY, CDR2 FYNNEI, per germline. The CDR3 covers 18 residues. V shed 3 bases and J 3 bases; nucleotides not matched to a gene: 12. Patients at the Seattle site were enrolled during active infection and followed longitudinally. This clonotype originated in an elderly woman with COVID-19, enrolled during active disease. The chain links TRBV2 to TRBJ1-1; 11 nucleotides line up with TRBD1. Material: peripheral blood. The CDR3 reads CASSDKALDRGLDTEAFF. The CDR3, as DNA: TGTGCCAGCAGTGATAAGGCCTTGGACAGGGGGCTGGACACTGAAGCTTTCTTT.